The 19 T cell receptor beta chains given below trace back to one sample, sequenced in a study of cytomegalovirus exposure and HLA in healthy donors. PCR used 60 Vbeta primers and 13 Jbeta primers. TCRdb keeps only in-frame clones here, not all; method: immunoSEQ multiplex PCR. In the table there are about 160,000 clones, around 85% of which are singletons. The sequenced sample was PBMCs. The source is a human donor in good health.

This clone was recorded a few times. This sequence joins TRBV5-1 and TRBJ2-5, with 14 positions matching TRBD2. Germline V CDR1 and CDR2: SGHRS, YFSETQ. This CDR3 region has 15 residues. The junction had 0 bases not matched to a gene; V was cut back by 0 bases and J by 5 bases. The CDR3 is CASSLGTSGGETQYF. The CDR3 DNA follows: TGCGCCAGCAGCTTGGGGACTAGCGGGGGGGAGACCCAGTACTTC.

The chain carries TRBV7-2 and TRBJ1-5, with 8 bases identical to TRBD1. V shed 5 bases, J shed 2 bases, and the junction held 5 bases outside the gene matches. CDR3 length: 15 amino acids. The germline V gene encodes CDR1 SGHTA and CDR2 FQGNSA. CDR3 amino acids: CASSPQTGGNQPQHF. The CDR3 DNA is TGTGCCAGCAGCCCCCAGACAGGGGGCAATCAGCCCCAGCATTTT.

The CDR3 DNA reads as TGTGCCAGCAGCTTAGATGGACAGAGTTCCTACGAGCAGTACTTC. Protein: CASSLDGQSSYEQYF. J is TRBJ2-7 and V is TRBV7-2; weak D call: TRBD1 (6 bases). Germline values: CDR1 SGHTA, CDR2 FQGNSA. Trimming cost V 1 base and J 1 base, with 11 bases left between them. This CDR3 spans 15 amino acids.

The chain is built from TRBV2 and TRBJ2-1; D unclear. This CDR3 has 15 residues. Germline lookup yields CDR1 SNHLY and CDR2 FYNNEI. Trimming pared 5 bases from V and 6 bases from J, leaving 17 bases between. CDR3 residues: CASSPAYRGGNEQFF. In DNA form, the CDR3 reads TGTGCCAGCAGTCCTGCGTATAGAGGTGGCAATGAGCAGTTCTTC.

This chain connects TRBV7-8 to TRBJ2-5; tentatively, D is TRBD2 (7 bases). Germline V gene sequence: CDR1 SGHVS, CDR2 FQNEAQ. Trimming shortened V by 0 bases and J by 3 bases, and 14 bases separated the two germline ends. This CDR3 is built from 16 residues. This chain's CDR3 is CASSLATRGRKETQYF. CDR3 nucleotides: TGTGCCAGCAGCTTAGCGACGCGGGGGCGAAAAGAGACCCAGTACTTC.

Only a few counts were recorded for this clone. This sequence joins TRBV4-2 and TRBJ2-1; TRBD1 is a possible D gene (5 bases). The V gene lost 5 bases and the J gene lost 0 bases, with 11 bases spanning the gap. The CDR3 covers 15 residues. Germline CDR1 and CDR2: LGHNA and YNFKEQ. CDR3 protein: CASSNRGYSYNEQFF. The CDR3 DNA sequence: TGTGCCAGCAGCAATAGGGGTTACTCCTACAATGAGCAGTTCTTC.

The chain recombines TRBV28 with TRBJ2-7; TRBD2 matches 7 bases. V trimming: 6 bases; J trimming: 3 bases; junction bases outside the gene matches: 14. CDR1 and CDR2 (germline): MDHEN, SYDVKM. The CDR3 consists of 16 residues. CDR3 protein: CASRRLLPGTIYEQYF. In nucleotides, the CDR3 is TGTGCCAGCAGACGTTTATTACCAGGGACTATCTACGAGCAGTACTTC. Variable domain in full (rest from reference TRBV28 and TRBJ2-7): DVKVTQSSRYLVKRTGEKVFLECVQDMDHENMFWYRQDPGLGLRLIYFSYDVKMKEKGDIPEGYSVSREKKERFSLILESASTNQTSMYLCASRRLLPGTIYEQYFGPGTRLTVT.

J is TRBJ2-2 and V is TRBV4-1; TRBD2 matches at 15 bases. The CDR3 length is 18 residues. V was pared by 4 bases and J by 4 bases, with 7 bases of the junction left unmatched. Germline V gives CDR1 MGHRA, CDR2 YSYEKL. CDR3 bases: TGCGCCAGCAGCCGAGGACTAGCGGGGGGGCCGAGCACCGGGGAGCTGTTTTTT. Translating gives CASSRGLAGGPSTGELFF.

The chain carries TRBV4-3 and TRBJ2-7; 7 bases align to TRBD1. The CDR3 covers 15 residues. Germline values: CDR1 LGHNA, CDR2 YSLEER. The V and J ends lost 5 bases and 4 bases, in that order; junction bases with no gene match: 11. The CDR3 DNA follows: TGCGCCAGCAGCGAGGCCGGGACAGAGGGTTACGAGCAGTACTTC. This encodes CASSEAGTEGYEQYF.

This sequence joins TRBV4-1 and TRBJ1-6, with a tentative D call TRBD1 (5 bases). Trimming shortened V by 1 base and J by 6 bases, and 10 bases separated the two germline ends. Germline CDR1 is MGHRA and CDR2 is YSYEKL. The CDR3 is made up of 15 amino acids. The chain's CDR3 is CASSQVGDRNSPLHF. CDR3 nucleotides: TGCGCCAGCAGCCAAGTAGGGGATCGTAATTCACCCCTCCACTTT.

This clone was observed a few times. The V gene is TRBV4-2, the J gene TRBJ2-3, with 12 bases fitting TRBD2. The length of the CDR3 is 17 residues. Germline V CDR1 and CDR2: LGHNA, YNFKEQ. J gave up 6 bases and V 3 bases, and 10 bases lay outside the gene matches. The CDR3 coding sequence is TGTGCCAGCAGCCAGCAGCTAGCGGGGGGGGGTGAGGATACGCAGTATTTT. As protein: CASSQQLAGGGEDTQYF.

V gene TRBV4-3 combines with J gene TRBJ2-5, with D unclear. Germline V gene data show CDR1 as LGHNA and CDR2 as YSLEER. The germline V and J ends were trimmed by 1 base and 5 bases, with 8 bases remaining between them. The CDR3 has 13 residues. CDR3 sequence reads: CASSQAPRETQYF. The CDR3 DNA is TGCGCCAGCAGCCAAGCCCCGAGGGAGACCCAGTACTTC.

The chain's CDR3 is CASSDSEVDTQYF. As DNA, the CDR3 is TGTGCCAGCAGTGACAGCGAGGTGGATACGCAGTATTTT. The chain is built from TRBV6-4 and TRBJ2-3; D ambiguous. V lost 2 bases to trimming and J lost 6 bases, with 9 bases between them. This CDR3 region has 13 residues. Germline CDR1 MRHNA, CDR2 SNTAGT.

CDR3 sequence (DNA): TGCAGTGCTAGTATAGCGGGGGCCCAGTACTTC. The encoded protein is CSASIAGAQYF. The chain couples TRBV20-1 to TRBJ2-5, with 9 bases matching TRBD2. CDR1 is DFQATT, CDR2 SNEGSKA, per germline (reference sequence). The V and J ends lost 3 bases and 9 bases, in that order; junction bases with no gene match: 2. The CDR3 consists of 11 residues.

This chain uses TRBV7-2 with TRBJ2-5, with TRBD1 matching over 10 bases. With V trimmed by 5 bases and J by 5 bases, 11 bases remained unmatched. CDR1 is SGHTA and CDR2 is FQGNSA in the germline V gene. The CDR3 loop spans 16 amino acids. The CDR3: CASSLDSPGQGETQYF. The CDR3 region has the DNA TGTGCCAGCAGCCTGGACTCCCCGGGACAGGGGGAGACCCAGTACTTC.

The CDR3 sequence is CASSEPGSTEAFF. DNA of the CDR3: TGTGCCAGCAGTGAGCCAGGGTCGACTGAAGCTTTCTTT. The rearrangement joins TRBV25-1 to TRBJ1-1; maybe TRBD1 (5 bases). Trimming took off 3 bases at V and 5 bases at J, with 10 bases between the two ends. The CDR3 length is 13 residues. Germline loops: CDR1 MGHDK, CDR2 SYGVNS.

The J gene is TRBJ2-3, the V gene TRBV4-3; D may be TRBD2 (6 bases). Germline V gene lookup returns CDR1 LGHNA and CDR2 YSLEER. This CDR3 comprises 15 residues. With 0 bases removed from V and 3 bases from J, the gap between germline ends came to 10 bases. This CDR3 reads CASSQDYRGTDTQYF. In DNA, the CDR3 is TGCGCCAGCAGCCAAGATTACCGGGGGACAGATACGCAGTATTTT.

The chain joins TRBV5-6 to TRBJ2-1; D call uncertain. The CDR3 runs to 13 residues. V was shortened by 0 bases and J by 6 bases, with 7 bases between the two germline ends. From germline, CDR1 is SGHDT and CDR2 YYEEEE. The CDR3: CASSLVGSNEQFF. CDR3 sequence (DNA): TGTGCCAGCAGCTTGGTTGGCAGCAATGAGCAGTTCTTC.

The rearrangement links TRBV7-9 to TRBJ2-1, with unresolved D. V lost 3 bases to trimming and J lost 7 bases, with 7 bases between them. Germline CDR1 reads SEHNR; CDR2 reads FQNEAQ (reference sequence). CDR3 length: 12 amino acids. CDR3 protein: CASSFLPNEQFF. The CDR3, as DNA: TGTGCCAGCAGCTTTCTCCCTAATGAGCAGTTCTTC.